The present entry profiles one TCR beta chain with its context. The specificity of this receptor is unknown. Germline is not matched at one junction end, which may reflect a read error. This record belongs to a study of T cell responses to AZD1222 COVID-19 vaccine (dated by TCRdb to about 2021). Turning to the overall study: TCR sequencing covered roughly 230 trial participants: around 210 given two doses of AZD1222 and 26 given two doses of MenACWY control vaccine. Trial participants were enrolled by age into 18-55, 56-69 and 70-plus year subgroups, with about 150, 28 and 57 TCR-sequenced participants respectively.

Read against the paper, the sample's time point label means: baseline before first vaccination. This specimen's treatment or condition label, interpreted: meningococcal conjugate vaccine given as trial control. Vaccinee samples were obtained from the UK trials COV001 and COV002, which included a single-blind randomized controlled phase 2/3 trial of AZD1222 (ChAdOx1 nCoV-19) in healthy adults. For TCRbeta chain sequencing, PBMC samples from trial participants were taken at day 0 and at day 28 after the second dose. The cysteine opens and the phenylalanine closes a CDR3 of 12 amino acids. Only the CDR3 region is kept as DNA, spanning 36 bases read in frame from base 1. From the germline V gene, CDR1 is KGHSH and CDR2 is LQKENI. The CDR3 regions of human TCRbeta chains were subjected to immunosequencing. As for how the authors treated the data: Repertoire TCRs were matched against a reference library of SARS-CoV-2-specific TCRs generated with the MIRA antigen-specificity platform. Breadth was defined as the fraction of unique TCRs that were SARS-CoV-2-associated, and depth was defined as the fraction of total T cells that were SARS-CoV-2-associated. Using the MIRA data, each spike-specific TCR was assigned both to the spike region to which the TCR was reactive and to a CD4 or CD8 class. Log10-transformed breadth and depth values were compared by one-way ANOVA with Sidak's multiple comparisons tests. Imported from immuneACCESS, the table was reduced by TCRdb to in-frame sequences with V and J called. These copies leave out some clones; in studies compared against another copy, an unresolved V gene accounts for under half, and the cause of the remainder is not known. Clone size and the V and J calls come from that table; the DNA yielded D and trimming. In this sample the table shows approximately 200,000 clones, 80% to 90% of which occur a single time. The ten top clones hold less than 3% of the sample.

Broader findings and caveats from the paper: Reportedly, almost half of the unique spike-specific TCRs recognized epitopes lying outside the regions that are mutated in the B.1.351 and B.1.1.7 variants. No day 14 peak-response samples were available, so repertoires were characterized only after the peak T cell response. A significant rise in spike-specific TCR breadth and depth was observed after two AZD1222 doses relative to day 0 and relative to MenACWY recipients. CD4 TCRs associated with the vaccine covered the entire spike protein, and the dominant responses were in regions 160-218 and 743-854. Conclusions about previously exposed vaccinees are limited because only a handful of AZD1222 recipients were SARS-CoV-2 seropositive at baseline. In the small 56-69-year group, the increase in depth fell short of significance, most likely because of low power. Most participants were white British and females outnumbered males, and the authors suggested that clonal diversity may have been underestimated.

Sequencing used peripheral blood, obtained on day 0 of MenACWY control vaccination. The source is an adult in good health. In this chain, TRBV18 is recombined with TRBJ1-1, with no confidently assigned D gene. The DNA sequence is given as TGTGCCAGCTCACCAGCGAACAGTGAAGCTTTCTTT. It translates as CASSPANSEAFF. Extended through the reference TRBV18 and TRBJ1-1 proteins, this CDR3 yields the full variable domain: NAGVMQNPRHLVRRRGQEARLRCSPMKGHSHVYWYRQLPEEGLKFMVYLQKENIIDESGMPKERFSAEFPKEGPSILRIQQVVRGDSAAYFCASSPANSEAFFGQGTRLTVV.